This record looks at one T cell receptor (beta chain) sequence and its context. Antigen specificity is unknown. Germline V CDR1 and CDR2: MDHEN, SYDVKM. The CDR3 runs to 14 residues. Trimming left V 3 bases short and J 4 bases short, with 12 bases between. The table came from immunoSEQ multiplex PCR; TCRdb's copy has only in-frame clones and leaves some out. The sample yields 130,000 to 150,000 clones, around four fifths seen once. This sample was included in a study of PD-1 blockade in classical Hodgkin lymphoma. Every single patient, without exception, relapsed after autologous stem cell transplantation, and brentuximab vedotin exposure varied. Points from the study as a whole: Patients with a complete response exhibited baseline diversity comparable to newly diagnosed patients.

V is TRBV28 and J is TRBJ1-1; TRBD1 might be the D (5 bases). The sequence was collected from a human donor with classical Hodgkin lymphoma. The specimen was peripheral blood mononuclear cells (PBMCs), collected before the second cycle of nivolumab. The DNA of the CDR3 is TGTGCCAGCAGTTTGACAGAGCCGGGCACTGAAGCTTTCTTT. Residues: CASSLTEPGTEAFF.